Described below is a single T cell receptor (beta chain) sequence and its context. Its antigen is not identified. The length of the CDR3 is 12 residues. The ends were cut back, 6 bases at V and 1 base at J, with 5 bases in the middle. CDR1 is SGHAT, CDR2 FQNNGV, per germline. Generated by immunoSEQ multiplex PCR, the TCRdb table keeps only in-frame clones and is missing some. The sample includes about 11,000 clones, around 90% seen only once; the top ten take around 0.8%. This record belongs to a study of T cell clonotyping in hematopoietic cell transplantation. Overall study findings and caveats: CD4 and CD8 repertoire contributions could not be separated without sorting.

The receptor's source is a woman aged 45 to 65 in good health. Some clones in this sample may be carry-over from other donors' samples. This chain uses TRBV11-2 with TRBJ2-3, with a weak D call TRBD2 (5 bases). The sample consisted of peripheral blood mononuclear cells. CDR3 amino acids: CASRRGTDTQYF. CDR3 nucleotides: TGTGCCAGCAGGCGGGGCACAGATACGCAGTATTTT.